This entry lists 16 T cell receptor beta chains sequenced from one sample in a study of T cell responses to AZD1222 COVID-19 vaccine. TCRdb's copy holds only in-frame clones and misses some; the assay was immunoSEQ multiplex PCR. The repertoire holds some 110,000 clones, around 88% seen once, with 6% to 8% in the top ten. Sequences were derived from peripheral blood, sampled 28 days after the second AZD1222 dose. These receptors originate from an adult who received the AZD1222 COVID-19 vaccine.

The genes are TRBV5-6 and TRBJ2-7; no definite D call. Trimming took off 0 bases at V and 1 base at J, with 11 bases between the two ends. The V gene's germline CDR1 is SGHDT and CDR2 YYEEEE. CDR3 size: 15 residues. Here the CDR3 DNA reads TGTGCCAGCAGCTTGGATCTACAAGGTTCCTACGAGCAGTACTTC. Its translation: CASSLDLQGSYEQYF.

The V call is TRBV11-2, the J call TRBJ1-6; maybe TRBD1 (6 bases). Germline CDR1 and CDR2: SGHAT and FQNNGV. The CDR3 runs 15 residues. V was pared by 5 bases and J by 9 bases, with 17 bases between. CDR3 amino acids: CASSPRVTGISPLHF. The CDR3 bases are TGTGCCAGCAGCCCTAGGGTGACAGGAATTTCACCCCTCCACTTT.

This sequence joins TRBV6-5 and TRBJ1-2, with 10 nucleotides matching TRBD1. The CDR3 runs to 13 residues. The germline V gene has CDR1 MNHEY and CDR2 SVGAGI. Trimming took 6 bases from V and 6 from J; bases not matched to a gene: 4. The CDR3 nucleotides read TGTGCCAGCAGAGGGACAGGGGATCATGGCTACACCTTC. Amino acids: CASRGTGDHGYTF.

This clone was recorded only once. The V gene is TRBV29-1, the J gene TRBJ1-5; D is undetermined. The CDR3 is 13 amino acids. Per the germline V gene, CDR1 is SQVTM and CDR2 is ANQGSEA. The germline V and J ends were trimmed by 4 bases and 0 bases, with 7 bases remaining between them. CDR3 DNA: TGCAGCGTTGGAGGTGTTAGCAATCAGCCCCAGCATTTT. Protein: CSVGGVSNQPQHF.

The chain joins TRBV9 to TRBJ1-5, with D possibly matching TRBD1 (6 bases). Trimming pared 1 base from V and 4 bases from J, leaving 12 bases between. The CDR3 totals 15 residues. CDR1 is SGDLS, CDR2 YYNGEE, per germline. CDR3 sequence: CASSVKGGSNQPQHF. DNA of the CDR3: TGTGCCAGCAGCGTAAAGGGGGGGTCGAATCAGCCCCAGCATTTT.

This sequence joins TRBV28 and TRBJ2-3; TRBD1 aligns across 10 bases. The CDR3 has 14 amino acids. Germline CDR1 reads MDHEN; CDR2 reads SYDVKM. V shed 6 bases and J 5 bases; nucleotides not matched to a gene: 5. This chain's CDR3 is CASRRQGARDTQYF. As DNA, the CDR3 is TGTGCCAGCAGGCGACAGGGGGCAAGAGATACGCAGTATTTT.

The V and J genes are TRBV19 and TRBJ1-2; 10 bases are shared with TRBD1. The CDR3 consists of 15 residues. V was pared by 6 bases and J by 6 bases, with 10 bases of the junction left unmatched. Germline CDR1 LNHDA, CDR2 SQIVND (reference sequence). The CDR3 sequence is CASSPGTGVRNGYTF. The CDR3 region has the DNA TGTGCCAGTAGCCCCGGGACAGGGGTCCGCAATGGCTACACCTTC.

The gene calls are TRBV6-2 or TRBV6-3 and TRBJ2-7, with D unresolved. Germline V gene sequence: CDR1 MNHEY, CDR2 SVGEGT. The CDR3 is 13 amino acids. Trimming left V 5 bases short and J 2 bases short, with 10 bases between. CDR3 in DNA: TGTGCCAGCAGTCAGGCGTCAACCTACGAGCAGTACTTC. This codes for CASSQASTYEQYF.

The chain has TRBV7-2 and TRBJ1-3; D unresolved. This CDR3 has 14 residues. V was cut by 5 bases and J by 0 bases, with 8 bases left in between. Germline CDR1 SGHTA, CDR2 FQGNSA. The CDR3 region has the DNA TGTGCCAGCAGCCCTAAGAACTCTGGAAACACCATATATTTT. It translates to CASSPKNSGNTIYF.

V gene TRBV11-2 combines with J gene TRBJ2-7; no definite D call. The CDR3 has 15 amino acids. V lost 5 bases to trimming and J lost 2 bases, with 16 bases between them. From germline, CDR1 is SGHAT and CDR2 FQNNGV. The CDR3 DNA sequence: TGTGCCAGCAGCACCTGGACGGTCTTGGCCTACGAGCAGTACTTC. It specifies CASSTWTVLAYEQYF.

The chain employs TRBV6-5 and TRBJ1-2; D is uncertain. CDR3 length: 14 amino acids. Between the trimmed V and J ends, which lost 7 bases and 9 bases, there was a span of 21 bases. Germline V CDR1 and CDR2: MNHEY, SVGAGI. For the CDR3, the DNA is TGTGCCAGCACCGAACAAAGGACGGGTGGTAGCTACACCTTC. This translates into CASTEQRTGGSYTF.

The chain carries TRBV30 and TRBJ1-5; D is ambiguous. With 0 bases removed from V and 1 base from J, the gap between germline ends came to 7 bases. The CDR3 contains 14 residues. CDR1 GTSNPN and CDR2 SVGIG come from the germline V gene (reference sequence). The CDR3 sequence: CAWSVGQSNQPQHF. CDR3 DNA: TGTGCCTGGAGTGTAGGGCAAAGCAATCAGCCCCAGCATTTT.

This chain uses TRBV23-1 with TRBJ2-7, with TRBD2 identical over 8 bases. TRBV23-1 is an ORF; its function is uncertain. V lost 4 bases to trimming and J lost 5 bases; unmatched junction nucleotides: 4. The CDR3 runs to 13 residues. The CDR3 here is CASSLRAGDEQYF. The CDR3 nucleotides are TGCGCCAGCAGTCTTCGAGCGGGAGACGAGCAGTACTTC.

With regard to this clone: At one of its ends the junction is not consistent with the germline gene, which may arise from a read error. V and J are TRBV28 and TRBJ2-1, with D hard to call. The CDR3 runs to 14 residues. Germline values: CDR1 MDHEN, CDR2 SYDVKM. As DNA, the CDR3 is TGTACCAGCAGTCCCTTCTACAGTCACAATGAGCAGTTCTTC. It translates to CTSSPFYSHNEQFF.

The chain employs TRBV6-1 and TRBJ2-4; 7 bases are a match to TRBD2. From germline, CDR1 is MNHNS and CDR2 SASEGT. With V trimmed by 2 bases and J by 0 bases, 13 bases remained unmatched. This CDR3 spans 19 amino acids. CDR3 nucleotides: TGTGCCAGCAGTGAACATCCTAGCGGCAGATACTTAGCCAAAAACATTCAGTACTTC. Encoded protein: CASSEHPSGRYLAKNIQYF.

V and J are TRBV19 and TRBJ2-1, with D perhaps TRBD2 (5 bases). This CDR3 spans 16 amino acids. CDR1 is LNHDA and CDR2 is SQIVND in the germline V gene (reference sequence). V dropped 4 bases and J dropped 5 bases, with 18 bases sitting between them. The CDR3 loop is CASSRERDRINNEQFF. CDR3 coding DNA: TGTGCCAGTAGTAGGGAGCGCGATCGCATCAACAATGAGCAGTTCTTC. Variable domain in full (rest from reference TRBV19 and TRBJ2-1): DGGITQSPKYLFRKEGQNVTLSCEQNLNHDAMYWYRQDPGQGLRLIYYSQIVNDFQKGDIAEGYSVSREKKESFPLTVTSAQKNPTAFYLCASSRERDRINNEQFFGPGTRLTVL.